This T cell receptor (beta chain) comes out of a study of blood T cell repertoires in COVID-19. Study context: Acute and convalescent COVID-19 samples came from the United States, Italy and Spain.

The CDR3 has 14 residues. CDR1 and CDR2 (germline): SGHNT, YYREEE (reference sequence). V shed 5 bases and J shed 8 bases, with 17 bases lying between them. In the original workflow: Amplifying reference gene primers gave estimates of nucleated cell counts. Only in-frame clones appear in the TCRdb table, and some are missing; sequencing was by immunoSEQ multiplex PCR. That table supplies the V and J calls and clone size; D and trimming were determined from the DNA. The sample lists about 35,000 clones, 91% occurring once. This clone was recorded once. This TCR came from a man aged 45-65 years with active COVID-19. Sequencing was done on a sample of peripheral blood. The chain combines TRBV5-4 with TRBJ2-1; D is unresolved. CDR3 residues: CASSLTGVSDEQFF. The CDR3 DNA follows: TGTGCCAGCAGTCTCACCGGAGTCTCGGATGAGCAGTTCTTC.